The 10 T cell receptor beta chains listed next were all sequenced from one sample in a study of CD8 T cells in ankylosing spondylitis. One entry per CDR3 protein, called by TCRdb with MiXCR from the 5' RACE reads. The repertoire holds over 110,000 distinct CDR3 sequences, approximately 9.2% seen once, with 7.3% in the top ten. Specimen: synovial fluid, either unsorted or a sorted T cell fraction (not recorded which). The receptors here all came from a male donor with ankylosing spondylitis.

The genes are TRBV5-1 and TRBJ1-2, with D unresolved. This CDR3 is built from 14 residues. V lost 1 base and J 7 bases, leaving 14 bases between the germline ends. CDR1 SGHRS and CDR2 YFSETQ come from the germline V gene. The CDR3 nucleotides read TGCGCCAGCAGCTTGTTCCTGTCGGAAGCTGGCTACACCTTC. This sequence encodes CASSLFLSEAGYTF.

In its sample, this clonotype was seen many times. The chain recombines TRBV20-1 with TRBJ1-2; the D is unclear. The V gene's germline CDR1 is DFQATT and CDR2 SNEGSKA (reference sequence). V dropped 6 bases and J dropped 4 bases, with 6 bases sitting between them. The CDR3 totals 10 residues. In DNA, the CDR3 is TGCAGTGCATCCCTCTATGGCTACACCTTC. Protein: CSASLYGYTF.

This clonotype was recorded many times. The V and J genes are TRBV7-2 and TRBJ2-5, with D uncertain. Germline V gene data show CDR1 as SGHTA and CDR2 as FQGNSA. This CDR3 has 15 amino acids. The V end was cut by 7 bases, the J end by 1 base, with 16 bases between. CDR3 protein: CASNDLPGFQETQYF. The CDR3 DNA follows: TGTGCCAGCAATGATCTCCCGGGCTTCCAAGAGACCCAGTACTTC.

In its sample, this clonotype was seen many times. The chain is built from TRBV3-1 and TRBJ1-1; the D gene is possibly TRBD1 (6 bases). The CDR3 is made up of 14 amino acids. Trimming removed 4 bases at V and 1 base at J, with 10 bases between. Germline V CDR1 and CDR2: LGHDT, YNNKEL (reference sequence). The CDR3 is CASSRQTGNTEAFF. CDR3 in DNA: TGTGCCAGCAGCCGTCAGACAGGGAACACTGAAGCTTTCTTT. Drawing the rest from reference TRBV3-1 and TRBJ1-1, the complete variable domain is DTAVSQTPKYLVTQMGNDKSIKCEQNLGHDTMYWYKQDSKKFLKIMFSYNNKELIINETVPNRFSPKSPDKAHLNLHINSLELGDSAVYFCASSRQTGNTEAFFGQGTRLTVV.

This clonotype has ten or more counts. The chain has TRBV4-3 and TRBJ2-5, with D unresolved. Germline V lookup: CDR1 LGHNA, CDR2 YSLEER. The V end was cut by 0 bases, the J end by 4 bases, with 12 bases between. The CDR3 is 15 residues long. CDR3 DNA: TGCGCCAGCAGCCAAGATCTTGGGAAAGGAGAGACCCAGTACTTC. Translating gives CASSQDLGKGETQYF.

The chain links TRBV7-9 to TRBJ1-5, with 8 bases matching TRBD1. V trimming: 5 bases; J trimming: 3 bases; junction bases outside the gene matches: 6. CDR1 is SEHNR and CDR2 is FQNEAQ in the germline V gene (reference sequence). The length of the CDR3 is 15 residues. The CDR3 region has the DNA TGTGCCAGCAGCGTACAGGGGGGGTCCAATCAGCCCCAGCATTTT. This gives the protein CASSVQGGSNQPQHF.

The genes are TRBV20-1 and TRBJ2-2, with 7 bases that match TRBD2. From germline, CDR1 is DFQATT and CDR2 SNEGSKA (reference sequence). With 6 bases clipped from V and 7 bases from J, the junction kept 11 bases outside the gene matches. The CDR3 runs 14 residues. CDR3 bases: TGCAGTGCCAGAACCGCGGGAGTCCACGGGGAGCTGTTTTTT. Translation gives CSARTAGVHGELFF.

The rearrangement joins TRBV30 to TRBJ1-1; no firm D call. The germline CDR1 and CDR2 sequences are GTSNPN and SVGIG (reference sequence). This CDR3 contains 14 residues. Trimming removed 0 bases from V and 4 bases from J, with 12 bases in between. The CDR3 DNA is TGTGCCTGGAGTGTAGCAGGCTATGGCACTGAAGCTTTCTTT. The encoded protein is CAWSVAGYGTEAFF.

This clonotype was counted many times. The chain is built from TRBV20-1 and TRBJ2-3, with 10 bases aligning to TRBD1. The germline CDR1 and CDR2 sequences are DFQATT and SNEGSKA (reference sequence). With V trimmed by 5 bases and J by 8 bases, 16 bases remained unmatched. The CDR3 has 16 amino acids. This CDR3 is CSAPGQGRLAQGTQYF. The CDR3 nucleotides read TGCAGTGCTCCGGGACAGGGGCGTTTGGCCCAGGGTACGCAGTATTTT.

This clonotype was counted ten times or more. V is TRBV3-1 and J is TRBJ2-1, with no clear D. Germline CDR1 reads LGHDT; CDR2 reads YNNKEL (reference sequence). V lost 0 bases, J lost 0 bases, and 15 bases lay in between. This CDR3 has 18 residues. CDR3 region: CASSQDFRLRSSYNEQFF. In DNA, the CDR3 is TGTGCCAGCAGCCAAGATTTCCGGCTTAGGTCCTCCTACAATGAGCAGTTCTTC.